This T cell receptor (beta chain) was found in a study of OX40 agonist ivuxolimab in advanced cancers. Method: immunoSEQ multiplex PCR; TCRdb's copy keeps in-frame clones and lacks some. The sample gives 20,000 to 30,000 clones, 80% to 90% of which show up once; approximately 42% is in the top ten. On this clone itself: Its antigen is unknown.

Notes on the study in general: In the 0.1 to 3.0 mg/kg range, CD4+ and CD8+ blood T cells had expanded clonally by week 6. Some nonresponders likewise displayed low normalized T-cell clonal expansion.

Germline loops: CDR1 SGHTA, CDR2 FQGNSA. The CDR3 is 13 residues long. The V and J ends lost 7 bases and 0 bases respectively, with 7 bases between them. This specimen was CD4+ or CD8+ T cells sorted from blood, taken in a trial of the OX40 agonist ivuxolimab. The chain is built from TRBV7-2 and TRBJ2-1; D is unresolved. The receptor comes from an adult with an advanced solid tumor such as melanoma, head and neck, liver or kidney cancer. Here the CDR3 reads CASNPSSYNEQFF. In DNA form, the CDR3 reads TGTGCCAGCAACCCAAGCTCCTACAATGAGCAGTTCTTC.